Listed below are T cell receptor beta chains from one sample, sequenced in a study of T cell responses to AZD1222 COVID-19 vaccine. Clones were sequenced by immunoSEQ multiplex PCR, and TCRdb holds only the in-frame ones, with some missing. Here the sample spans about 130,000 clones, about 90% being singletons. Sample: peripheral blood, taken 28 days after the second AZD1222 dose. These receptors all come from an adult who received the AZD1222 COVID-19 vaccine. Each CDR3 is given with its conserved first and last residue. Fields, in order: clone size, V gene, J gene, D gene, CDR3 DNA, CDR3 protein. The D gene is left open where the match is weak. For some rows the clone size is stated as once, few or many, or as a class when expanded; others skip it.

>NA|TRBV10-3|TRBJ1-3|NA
TGTGCCATCAGTGAGTCGGGATCGAGTTTTCAGGTGGGAAACACCATATATTTT
CAISESGSSFQVGNTIYF
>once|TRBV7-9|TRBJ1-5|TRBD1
TGTGCCAGCAGCCTAGGGGGCTATAGCAATCAGCCCCAGCATTTT
CASSLGGYSNQPQHF
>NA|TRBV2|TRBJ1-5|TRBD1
TGTGCCAGCAGTCCGGACAGGGCCGATCAGCCCCAGCATTTT
CASSPDRADQPQHF
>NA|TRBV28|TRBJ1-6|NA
TGTGCCAGCAGCACCAATAATTCACCCCTCCACTTT
CASSTNNSPLHF
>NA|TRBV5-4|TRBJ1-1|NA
TGTGCCACCACCGCGGGGGGGAATACTGAAGCTTTCTTT
CATTAGGNTEAFF
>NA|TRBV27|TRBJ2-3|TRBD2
TGTGCCACCGAAACCCGACTAGCGGGAGGTCTGTATTTT
CATETRLAGGLYF
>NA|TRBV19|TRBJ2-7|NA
TGTGCCAGTATCCCCGGCCGGGGGCGCGTCCACGAGCAGTACTTC
CASIPGRGRVHEQYF
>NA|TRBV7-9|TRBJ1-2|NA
TGTGCCAGCTACAGGGCCCCTAACTATGGCTACACCTTC
CASYRAPNYGYTF
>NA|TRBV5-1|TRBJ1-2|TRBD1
TGCGCCAGCAGCCCGCGACAGGGCCCAGCTAACTATGGCTACACCTTC
CASSPRQGPANYGYTF
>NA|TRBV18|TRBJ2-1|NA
TGTGCCAGCTCACCCCCGCGGCGGGTATACAATGAGCAGTTCTTC
CASSPPRRVYNEQFF
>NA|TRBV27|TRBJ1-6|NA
TGTGCCAGCAGTTTGGGTCAGGGGCATAGCTCCTATAATTCACCCCTCCACTTT
CASSLGQGHSSYNSPLHF
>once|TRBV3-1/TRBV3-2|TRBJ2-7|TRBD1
TGTGCCAGCAGCCAAGAAATAGGGGGCTACCACGAGCAGTACTTC
CASSQEIGGYHEQYF
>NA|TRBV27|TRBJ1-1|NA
TGTGCCAGCAGTTTCGGGGGGCGCATCACTGAAGCTTTCTTT
CASSFGGRITEAFF
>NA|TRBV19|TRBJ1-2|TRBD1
TGTGCCAGTTCCCAGGGGGCAAATAGGTATGGCTACACCTTC
CASSQGANRYGYTF
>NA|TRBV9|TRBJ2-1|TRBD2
TGTGCCAGCAGCGCTCAGACTAGCTTTGACAATGAGCAGTTCTTC
CASSAQTSFDNEQFF
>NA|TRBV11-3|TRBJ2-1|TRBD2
TGTGCCAGCAGTCCCGGGACTAGCGGGAGGGCTGAGCAGTTCTTC
CASSPGTSGRAEQFF
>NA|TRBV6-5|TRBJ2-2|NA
TGTGCCAGCAGCTACGCCCCCGGGAGAGACACCGGGGAGCTGTTTTTT
CASSYAPGRDTGELFF
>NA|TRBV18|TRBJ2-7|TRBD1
TGTGCCAGCTCACCTACCGGGACAGGGAGGTCCTACGAGCAGTACTTC
CASSPTGTGRSYEQYF
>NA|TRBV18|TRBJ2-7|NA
TGTGCCAGCTCACCACCGGGGGGAATCAACGAGCAGTACTTC
CASSPPGGINEQYF
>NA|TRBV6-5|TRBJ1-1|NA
TGTGCCAGCAGAGAGCAAGGGGGTCTTACTGAAGCTTTCTTT
CASREQGGLTEAFF
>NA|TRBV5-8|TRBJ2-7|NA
TGTGCCAGCAGCCGCGAGCCTCCCGGGACACCCTACGAGCAGTACTTC
CASSREPPGTPYEQYF
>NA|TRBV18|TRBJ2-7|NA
TGTGCCAGCTCACCAGGGCGGCAGGGCTACGAGCAGTACTTC
CASSPGRQGYEQYF
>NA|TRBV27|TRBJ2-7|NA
TGTGCCAGCTATGATGGCATGCACGAGCAGTACTTC
CASYDGMHEQYF
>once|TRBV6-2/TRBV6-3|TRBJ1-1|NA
TGTGCCAGCAGCCCGATGGGGAACACTGAAGCTTTCTTT
CASSPMGNTEAFF
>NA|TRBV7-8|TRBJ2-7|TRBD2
TGTGCCAGCAGCTACGCAAGACTAGCGGGCTACGAGCAGTACTTC
CASSYARLAGYEQYF
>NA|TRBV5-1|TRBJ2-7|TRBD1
TGCGCCAGCAGCCTAAATCGGTGGGACAGGGGCGACGAGCAGTACTTC
CASSLNRWDRGDEQYF
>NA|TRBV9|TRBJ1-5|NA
TGTGCCAGCAGCGTAGAGGGAAGTAATCAGCCCCAGCATTTT
CASSVEGSNQPQHF
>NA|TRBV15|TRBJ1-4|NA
TGTGCCACCAGCAGAGACAGGCCTAATGAAAAACTGTTTTTT
CATSRDRPNEKLFF
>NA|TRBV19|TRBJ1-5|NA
TGTGCCAGTAGTATCTCGCTCAATCAGCCCCAGCATTTT
CASSISLNQPQHF
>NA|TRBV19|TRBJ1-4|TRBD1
TGTGCCAGTAGTTCGGACAGGCTGGGCAATGAAAAACTGTTTTTT
CASSSDRLGNEKLFF
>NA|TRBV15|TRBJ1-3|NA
TGTGCCACCAGCAGAGATCAAGTAATAGGAGGAAACACCATATATTTT
CATSRDQVIGGNTIYF
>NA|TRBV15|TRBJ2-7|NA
TGTGCCACAAACCATAGACCAGGGGACGAGCAGTACTTC
CATNHRPGDEQYF
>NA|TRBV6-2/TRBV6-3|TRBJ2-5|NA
TGTGCCAGCAGTACCCGGGAGACCCAGTACTTC
CASSTRETQYF